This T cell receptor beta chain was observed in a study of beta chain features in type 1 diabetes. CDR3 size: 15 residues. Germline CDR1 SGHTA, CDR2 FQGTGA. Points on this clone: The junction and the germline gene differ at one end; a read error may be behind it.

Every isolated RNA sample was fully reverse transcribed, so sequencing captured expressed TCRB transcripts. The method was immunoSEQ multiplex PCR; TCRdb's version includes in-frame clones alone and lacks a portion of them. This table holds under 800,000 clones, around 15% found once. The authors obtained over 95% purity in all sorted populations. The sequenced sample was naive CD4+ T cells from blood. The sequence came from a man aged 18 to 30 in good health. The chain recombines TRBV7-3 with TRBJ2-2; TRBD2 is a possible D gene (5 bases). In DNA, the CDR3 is TGTGCCAGCAGCCGAGACATCGGGTCCACCGGGGAGCCGTTTTTT. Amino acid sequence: CASSRDIGSTGEPFF.